This T cell receptor (beta chain) appears in the sequencing data of a study of cytomegalovirus exposure and HLA in healthy donors. Overall study findings and caveats: An analysis that came later showed most CMV-associated TCR beta chains appearing HLA-restricted. Later on, an analysis showed TCR association rates differing by HLA locus, with DRB1 the most and HLA-C the fewest. Rarity characterized most TCR sequences, yet some public TCRs appeared in many donors.

Both 60 Vbeta primers and 13 Jbeta primers went into the PCR. TCRdb's table, derived via immunoSEQ multiplex PCR, lists solely in-frame clones and lacks some. The sample lists about 170,000 clones; less than 85% were seen once. The sample holds a few counts of this clone. The antigen remains unidentified. The sample comprised PBMCs. The sequence was obtained from a boy aged 2-9 years in good health and CMV-seronegative.

The CDR3 loop is CASRGQGTDTQYF. The CDR3 DNA is TGTGCCAGCAGGGGACAGGGTACAGATACGCAGTATTTT. The chain uses TRBV2 and TRBJ2-3, with 9 bases lining up with TRBD1. Per the germline V gene, CDR1 is SNHLY and CDR2 is FYNNEI. J lost 3 bases, V lost 6 bases, and 1 base had no gene match. The CDR3 has 13 residues.